Listed here are 22 T cell receptor beta chains from one sample, sequenced in a study of tumor and adjacent non-tumor tissue in lung cancer. TCRbeta libraries were built with three rounds of nested PCR, modified from ARM-PCR. TCRdb reprocessed the multiplex PCR reads with MiXCR, giving one entry per CDR3 protein. The table records 60,000 to 85,000 distinct CDR3 sequences, 75% to 90% of them present only once. RNA was extracted from bulk tissue without any cell sorting. The sample was lung tumor tissue. These receptors came from a woman in her fifties or sixties with non-small cell lung cancer.

This clonotype was detected many times. J is TRBJ2-1 and V is TRBV11-2; possible D gene TRBD2, 7 bases. Germline CDR1 and CDR2: SGHAT and FQNNGV. V dropped 4 bases and J dropped 5 bases, with 21 bases sitting between them. The CDR3 totals 17 residues. CDR3 protein: CASSSRRGGTLNNEQFF. The CDR3 coding sequence is TGTGCCAGCAGCTCCCGTAGGGGGGGGACTTTGAACAATGAGCAGTTCTTC.

Comment on this clonotype: The junction shows a germline mismatch at one end, possibly a read error. V gene TRBV19 combines with J gene TRBJ2-2; D may be TRBD2 (5 bases). The CDR3 contains 18 residues. Germline CDR1 and CDR2: LNHDA and SQIVND (reference sequence). CDR3 sequence reads: CASSIDTPEGGGNRGAVF. DNA for the CDR3: TGTGCCAGTAGTATAGATACGCCCGAAGGAGGAGGAAACCGGGGAGCTGTTTTT. Complete variable domain (other parts from reference TRBV19 and TRBJ2-2): DGGITQSPKYLFRKEGQNVTLSCEQNLNHDAMYWYRQDPGQGLRLIYYSQIVNDFQKGDIAEGYSVSREKKESFPLTVTSAQKNPTAFYLCASSIDTPEGGGNRGAVFGEGSRLTVL.

To note about this clonotype: A read error may account for a junction end that differs from germline. In nucleotides, the CDR3 is TGTGCCAACAGTGAGGAACAGGCTGACACCGGGGAGCTGTTTTTT. Translating gives CANSEEQADTGELFF. The chain combines TRBV2 with TRBJ2-2; possibly TRBD1 for D (5 bases). In germline, CDR1 is SNHLY, CDR2 FYNNEI. CDR3 size: 15 residues.

A word on this clonotype: Lacking the conserved final phenylalanine or tryptophan, this CDR3 likely reflects a read error. It is unclear where the CDR3 begins or ends on the DNA, so no DNA is shown, and the CDR3 is as TCRdb lists it. The CDR3: CASRRLAKTGELFI. The chain couples TRBV14 to TRBJ2-2; the D call TRBD2 from the table was never checked on the DNA. The CDR3 is 14 residues long, ends included. CDR1 and CDR2 from the germline V gene are SGHDN and FVKESK.

With respect to this clonotype: The germline gene is not matched at one end of the junction; a read error may be the cause. The chain has TRBV6-5 and TRBJ2-2; tentative D call: TRBD2 (5 bases). Germline V CDR1 and CDR2: MNHEY, SVGAGI. The CDR3 runs 13 residues. The CDR3 here is CTSRPALYGELFF. The DNA of the CDR3 is TGTACCAGCAGGCCCGCCTTGTACGGGGAACTGTTTTTT.

About this clonotype itself: This CDR3 fails to terminate in the conserved phenylalanine or tryptophan, so it likely reflects a read error. The rearrangement joins TRBV12-3 or TRBV12-4 to TRBJ2-2; 10 bases align to TRBD2. This CDR3 region has 16 residues. The CDR3: CASTTTSGFVTRELFL. CDR3 coding DNA: TGTGCCAGCACCACGACTAGCGGGTTCGTCACCAGGGAGCTGTTTTTA.

Remarks on this clonotype: One end of the junction is discordant with germline, which a read error may explain. The chain joins TRBV11-1 to TRBJ2-7; the D is unclear. Germline V gene lookup returns CDR1 SGHAT and CDR2 FQDESV (reference sequence). This CDR3 comprises 17 residues. CDR3 coding DNA: TGTGCCAGCAGCTTATATGTTCGGTGGGAAAACTCCTACGTGCAGTACTTC. Its translation is CASSLYVRWENSYVQYF.

On this clonotype itself: A much larger clone is a single base away; this may be a read error. CDR3 sequence (DNA): TGTGCCAACACTGGGACAGGGGGCAACACAGATACGCAGTATTTT. Translated, it gives CANTGTGGNTDTQYF. The chain couples TRBV28 to TRBJ2-3, with TRBD1 matching 12 bases. The germline V gene encodes CDR1 MDHEN and CDR2 SYDVKM. Trimming at V came to 10 bases and at J to 2 bases, leaving 7 bases not matched to a gene. This CDR3 has 15 amino acids.

The rearrangement joins TRBV6-5 to TRBJ2-2; D gene ambiguous. Germline V gene data show CDR1 as MNHEY and CDR2 as SVGAGI. Trimming cost V 9 bases and J 0 bases, with 17 bases left between them. The CDR3 length is 16 residues. CDR3 loop: CARSLRQFANTGELFF. The CDR3 region has the DNA TGTGCCAGGAGCCTCCGACAATTCGCGAACACCGGGGAGCTGTTTTTT.

Notes on this clonotype: A read error may produce the germline difference seen at one junction end. The rearrangement links TRBV20-1 to TRBJ2-3; maybe TRBD2 (6 bases). The germline V gene encodes CDR1 DFQATT and CDR2 SNEGSKA (reference sequence). The CDR3 runs 13 residues. The CDR3 loop is CSAPQGPGDTQYF. CDR3 in DNA: TGCAGTGCACCCCAGGGACCGGGAGATACACAGTATTTT.

Regarding this clonotype: Mismatch with germline at one junction end may stem from a read error. The J gene is TRBJ1-5, the V gene TRBV20-1, with D maybe TRBD1 (6 bases). Germline-derived CDR1 and CDR2 are DFQATT and SNEGSKA (reference sequence). This CDR3 is 14 amino acids long. The CDR3 sequence: CSATHWGAGQPQHF. The DNA for the CDR3 is TGCAGTGCCACTCACTGGGGGGCGGGGCAGCCTCAGCATTTT.

As for this clonotype: The CDR3 does not close with the conserved phenylalanine or tryptophan, likely indicating a read error. The chain combines TRBV11-1 with TRBJ2-3; 7 nucleotides match TRBD1. In germline, CDR1 is SGHAT, CDR2 FQDESV (reference sequence). The CDR3 has 14 amino acids. For the CDR3, the DNA is TGTGTCAGCAGCATGGCTACAGGGGCTGATACGCAGTATTAT. Amino acids: CVSSMATGADTQYY.

This clonotype came up once. The chain links TRBV15 to TRBJ2-3, with 9 bases identical to TRBD1. Looked up from germline, CDR1 is LNHNV and CDR2 is YYDKDF (reference sequence). The CDR3 covers 18 residues. After removal of 0 bases from V and 0 bases from J, the junction contained 7 bases not matched to a gene. The CDR3 DNA is TGTGCCACCAGCAGAGATAACTGGGACAGGGAAAGCACAGATACGCAGTATTTT. Translated, it gives CATSRDNWDRESTDTQYF.

Concerning this clonotype itself: The CDR3 carries no conserved terminal phenylalanine or tryptophan, so it likely arises from a read error. The chain recombines TRBV28 with TRBJ2-4, with a possible D match to TRBD2 (5 bases). Trimming pared 5 bases from V and 8 bases from J, leaving 16 bases between. CDR1 and CDR2 (germline): MDHEN, SYDVKM. This CDR3 has 14 amino acids. As DNA, the CDR3 is TGTGCCAGCAGTAAAGAAGGAGCGAGGGACATTCAGTACCTC. Protein product: CASSKEGARDIQYL.

The sample holds a few counts of this clonotype. This chain joins TRBV10-3 and TRBJ2-7; D may correspond to TRBD1 or TRBD2 (5 bases each). Germline values: CDR1 ENHRY, CDR2 SYGVKD. This CDR3 is built from 15 residues. V was shortened by 10 bases and J by 2 bases, with 21 bases between the two germline ends. The DNA of the CDR3 is TGTGCCACACAGGAAGTAGGGACGAGAACCTACGAGCAGTACTTC. Its translation: CATQEVGTRTYEQYF.

A note on this clonotype: The conserved phenylalanine or tryptophan is not found at the CDR3 terminus, so this likely reflects a read error. The DNA is omitted, as the CDR3 cannot be located on it reliably, and the CDR3 follows TCRdb's listing. V gene TRBV20-1 combines with J gene TRBJ2-1; the table's D call TRBD1 went unverified against the DNA. Counting both end residues, the CDR3 totals 12 amino acids. CDR1 is DFQATT and CDR2 is SNEGSKA in the germline V gene (reference sequence). The CDR3 region is CSSGRGVYEQFI.

This clonotype was found many times. The V gene is TRBV5-1, the J gene TRBJ1-1; TRBD1 aligns across 7 bases. The CDR3 length is 18 residues. Looked up from germline, CDR1 is SGHRS and CDR2 is YFSETQ. V lost 4 bases and J lost 1; bases outside the gene matches: 16. DNA of the CDR3: TGCGCCAGCAGCCCCATGCGACAGGGTCGGAAGGGGAACACTGAAGCTTTCTTT. This codes for CASSPMRQGRKGNTEAFF.

The V and J genes are TRBV20-1 and TRBJ1-5; D perhaps matches TRBD1 (5 bases). Trimming took 7 bases from V and 6 from J, leaving 22 bases between them. This CDR3 is built from 15 residues. The V gene's germline CDR1 is DFQATT and CDR2 SNEGSKA (reference sequence). CDR3 loop: CSVKDQRQGFQPQHF. The DNA for the CDR3 is TGCAGTGTTAAAGACCAGCGGCAGGGTTTTCAGCCCCAGCATTTT.

Details on this clonotype: An end of the junction does not agree with germline; a read error may underlie this. This chain links TRBV12-3 or TRBV12-4 with TRBJ1-1; D is unresolved. The CDR3 length is 13 residues. The CDR3 here is CASCWVENTEAFF. The CDR3 DNA sequence: TGTGCCAGCTGTTGGGTGGAGAACACTGAAGCCTTCTTT.

For this clonotype: The junction does not match germline at one end; this may be a read error. The J gene is TRBJ2-5, the V gene TRBV6-2 or TRBV6-3; D is undetermined. CDR1 is MNHEY, CDR2 SVGEGT, per germline. CDR3 length equals 12 residues. CDR3 protein: CTSRVARATQYF. The DNA of the CDR3 is TGTACCAGCCGAGTAGCCCGGGCGACCCAGTACTTC.

Of note for this clonotype: The junction does not match germline at one end; this may be a read error. V gene TRBV4-1 combines with J gene TRBJ2-6; D is possibly TRBD1 or TRBD2 (5 bases each). The CDR3 runs to 16 residues. Germline V lookup: CDR1 MGHRA, CDR2 YSYEKL. The CDR3 nucleotides read TGCGCCAGCAGCCAAAAACGAGGGGCTGGGGCCAACATCCTGACTTTC. Translating it yields CASSQKRGAGANILTF.

For this clonotype: The junction differs from germline at one of its ends, possibly a read error. The V gene is TRBV20-1, the J gene TRBJ2-3, with TRBD1 identical over 10 bases. Per germline, CDR1 DFQATT and CDR2 SNEGSKA (reference sequence). The length of the CDR3 is 15 residues. CDR3 region: CSAPRTGGNTDMQYF. CDR3 bases: TGCAGTGCTCCACGGACAGGGGGAAACACAGATATGCAGTATTTT.